This T cell receptor beta chain was captured by sequencing in a study of cytomegalovirus exposure and HLA in healthy donors. With 4 bases clipped from V and 5 bases from J, the junction kept 10 bases outside the gene matches. The germline CDR1 and CDR2 sequences are SGHVS and FNYEAQ. CDR3 size: 15 residues. With respect to this clone: What it binds is not known.

Healthy individuals who donated bone marrow served as the donors. Study-wide results and caveats: Reports indicate that TCR beta sequences accurately predicted the HLA-A and HLA-B alleles of most subjects. The authors later linked a missense DCLRE1C variant to TCR beta V- and J-gene trimming. Indistinguishability led to the exclusion of some V segments, TRBV6-2 and TRBV6-3 included.

In the PCR, 60 Vbeta and 13 Jbeta primers were used. Assay: immunoSEQ multiplex PCR; the TCRdb copy retains only in-frame clones and omits some. The specimen's table records approximately 150,000 clones. This clonotype was sampled from a woman aged 18-29 years in good health and CMV-seronegative. Sequenced material: PBMCs. The chain uses TRBV7-6 and TRBJ2-5; 7 bases are a match to TRBD2. CDR3 bases: TGTGCCAGCAGCTATATCTCAGCGGGAACCGAGACCCAGTACTTC. Its protein product is CASSYISAGTETQYF.